This T cell receptor (beta chain) was found in a study of graft-versus-host responses after intestinal transplantation. Study as a whole: Induction using anti-thymocyte globulin, followed by tacrolimus and steroids for about 3 years, was given to all recipients.

Study-wide results and limits: Within the allografts of patients who had graft-donor T cell macrochimerism, graft-versus-host to host-versus-graft clonal ratios were high. Early after transplant, HvG declines were associated with peak levels of circulating GvH clones. Recipient marrow held GvH clones, some first seen in ileum or blood.

The length of the CDR3 is 18 residues. CDR1 and CDR2 from the germline V gene are SGDLS and YYNGEE. V lost 0 bases, J lost 6 bases, and 24 bases lay in between. Details on this clone: The antigen is not known.

The table came from immunoSEQ multiplex PCR; TCRdb's copy has only in-frame clones and leaves some out. Of more than 65,000 clones in the sample, 85% to 90% were seen once. This sequence was found in a human donor who received an intestinal transplant. V is TRBV9 and J is TRBJ1-2, with D tentatively TRBD1 (6 bases). The starting material was unstimulated CD4+ T cells sorted from spleen or lymph node cells, obtained before intestinal transplant. CDR3 residues: CASSVVPDPPLGGDGYTF. The CDR3 nucleotides are TGTGCCAGCAGCGTAGTGCCGGACCCCCCGCTAGGGGGGGATGGCTACACCTTC.